What follows are 7 T cell receptor beta chains derived from one specimen sequenced in a study of shared clonotypes between healthy human individuals. Profiled with immunoSEQ multiplex PCR; TCRdb holds only in-frame clones, not every one. The sample records a few million clones, 85% to 95% being singletons. The sequencing input was naive CD4+ T cells sorted from blood. Stated subset: CD45RA+ positively selected. These receptors originate from a man between 18 and 35 years old in good health.

The J gene is TRBJ2-7, the V gene TRBV19, with 11 bases lining up with TRBD1. The length of the CDR3 is 12 residues. Looked up from germline, CDR1 is LNHDA and CDR2 is SQIVND (reference sequence). After removal of 6 bases from V and 6 bases from J, the junction contained 1 base not matched to a gene. This CDR3 reads CASRDRGLEQYF. The CDR3 DNA follows: TGTGCCAGTAGGGACAGGGGGCTCGAGCAGTACTTC.

The chain combines TRBV11-3 with TRBJ2-5, with 7 bases that match TRBD1. Trimming removed 3 bases from V and 1 base from J; junction bases left unmatched: 5. Per the germline V gene, CDR1 is SGHNT and CDR2 is YENEEA. The CDR3 consists of 15 residues. CDR3 nucleotide sequence: TGTGCCAGCAGCTTTTCGGGACAGATCCAAGAGACCCAGTACTTC. Translated, it gives CASSFSGQIQETQYF.

The chain uses TRBV28 and TRBJ1-2; maybe TRBD1 (5 bases). CDR3 size: 15 residues. Per germline, CDR1 MDHEN and CDR2 SYDVKM. Trimming pared 5 bases from V and 0 bases from J, leaving 13 bases between. Here the CDR3 reads CASSQLDKSNYGYTF. Here the CDR3 DNA reads TGTGCCAGCAGTCAGCTGGACAAGTCTAACTATGGCTACACCTTC.

This rearrangement joins TRBV7-8 to TRBJ1-2, with 9 nucleotides matching TRBD1. This CDR3 is 14 amino acids long. Germline V gives CDR1 SGHVS, CDR2 FQNEAQ. The J segment lost 2 bases and the V segment lost 5 bases, leaving 3 bases of the junction unmatched. The CDR3 DNA reads as TGTGCCAGCAGCCTCGGGACAGGGAACTATGGCTACACCTTC. Protein sequence: CASSLGTGNYGYTF. The full variable domain, its missing parts supplied by reference TRBV7-8 and TRBJ1-2, is GAGVSQSPRYKVAKRGQDVALRCDPISGHVSLFWYQQALGQGPEFLTYFQNEAQLDKSGLPSDRFFAERPEGSVSTLKIQRTQQEDSAVYLCASSLGTGNYGYTFGSGTRLTVV.

The J gene is TRBJ1-2, the V gene TRBV16, with 9 bases aligning to TRBD1. CDR3 length equals 15 residues. With V trimmed by 5 bases and J by 4 bases, 8 bases remained unmatched. Germline CDR1 KGHSY, CDR2 FQNENV. CDR3 loop: CASSSDLGQGYGYTF. The DNA of the CDR3 is TGTGCCAGCAGCTCCGATTTGGGACAGGGCTATGGCTACACCTTC.

The chain joins TRBV10-3 to TRBJ2-7; tentative D call: TRBD1 (6 bases). Trimming took 2 bases from V and 5 from J, leaving 10 bases between them. The germline V gene encodes CDR1 ENHRY and CDR2 SYGVKD. There are 13 residues in the CDR3. The CDR3 loop is CAISEGQTNEQYF. In DNA form, the CDR3 reads TGTGCCATCAGTGAGGGACAGACGAACGAGCAGTACTTC.

The genes are TRBV2 and TRBJ2-1, with unresolved D. The CDR3 extends over 13 amino acids. V dropped 7 bases and J dropped 6 bases, with 13 bases sitting between them. Per the germline V gene, CDR1 is SNHLY and CDR2 is FYNNEI. The CDR3 coding sequence is TGTGCCAGCACCACTCAACCCTCCAATGAGCAGTTCTTC. Encoded protein: CASTTQPSNEQFF.